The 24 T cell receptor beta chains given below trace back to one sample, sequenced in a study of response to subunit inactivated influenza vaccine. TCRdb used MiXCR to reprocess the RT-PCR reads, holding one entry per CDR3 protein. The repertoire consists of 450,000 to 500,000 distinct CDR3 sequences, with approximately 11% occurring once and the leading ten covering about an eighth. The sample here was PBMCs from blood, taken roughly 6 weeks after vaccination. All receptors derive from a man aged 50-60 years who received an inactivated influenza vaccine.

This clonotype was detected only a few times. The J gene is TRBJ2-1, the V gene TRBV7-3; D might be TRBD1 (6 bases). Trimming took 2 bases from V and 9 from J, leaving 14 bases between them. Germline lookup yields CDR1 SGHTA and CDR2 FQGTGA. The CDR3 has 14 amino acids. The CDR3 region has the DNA TGTGCCAGCAGCTTACGAGGACAGCCTGTTGAGCAGTTCTTC. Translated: CASSLRGQPVEQFF.

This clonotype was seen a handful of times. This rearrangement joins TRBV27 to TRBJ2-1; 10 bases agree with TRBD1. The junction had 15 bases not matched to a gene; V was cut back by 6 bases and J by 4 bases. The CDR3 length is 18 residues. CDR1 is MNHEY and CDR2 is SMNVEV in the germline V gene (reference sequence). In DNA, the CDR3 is TGTGCCAGCAGCTCACAACTCTCCCGGGACAGGGGATACAATGAGCAGTTCTTC. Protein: CASSSQLSRDRGYNEQFF.

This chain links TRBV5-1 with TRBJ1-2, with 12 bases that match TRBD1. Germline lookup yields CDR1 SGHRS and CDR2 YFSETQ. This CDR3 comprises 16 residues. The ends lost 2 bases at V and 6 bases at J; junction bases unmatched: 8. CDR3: CASSFGGTGGWNGYTF. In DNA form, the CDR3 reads TGCGCCAGCAGCTTTGGAGGGACAGGGGGCTGGAATGGCTACACCTTC.

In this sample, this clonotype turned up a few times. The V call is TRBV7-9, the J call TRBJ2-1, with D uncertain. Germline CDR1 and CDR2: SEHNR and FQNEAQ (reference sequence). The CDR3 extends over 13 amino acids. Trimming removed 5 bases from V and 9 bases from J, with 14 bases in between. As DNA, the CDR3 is TGTGCCAGCAGCCCCCGGAACATGGGTGAGCAGTTCTTC. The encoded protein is CASSPRNMGEQFF.

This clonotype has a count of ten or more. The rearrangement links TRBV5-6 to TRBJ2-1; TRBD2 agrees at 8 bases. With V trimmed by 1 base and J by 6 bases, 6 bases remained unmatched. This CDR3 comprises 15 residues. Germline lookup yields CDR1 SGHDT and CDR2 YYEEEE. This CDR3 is CASSLNSGSLNEQFF. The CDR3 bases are TGTGCCAGCAGCTTGAACAGCGGGAGTCTCAATGAGCAGTTCTTC.

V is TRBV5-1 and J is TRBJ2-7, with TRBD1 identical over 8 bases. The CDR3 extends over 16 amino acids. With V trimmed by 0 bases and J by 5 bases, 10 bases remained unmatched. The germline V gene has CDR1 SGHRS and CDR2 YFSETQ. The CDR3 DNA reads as TGCGCCAGCAGCTTGGGTTTTGGGACAGGCCAAGACGAGCAGTACTTC. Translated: CASSLGFGTGQDEQYF. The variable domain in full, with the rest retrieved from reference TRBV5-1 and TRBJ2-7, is KAGVTQTPRYLIKTRGQQVTLSCSPISGHRSVSWYQQTPGQGLQFLFEYFSETQRNKGNFPGRFSGRQFSNSRSEMNVSTLELGDSALYLCASSLGFGTGQDEQYFGPGTRLTVT.

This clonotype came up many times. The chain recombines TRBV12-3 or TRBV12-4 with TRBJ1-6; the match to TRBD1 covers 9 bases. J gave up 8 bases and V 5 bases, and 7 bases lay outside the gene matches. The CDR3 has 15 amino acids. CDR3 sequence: CASSLSGQGYSPLHF. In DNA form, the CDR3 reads TGTGCCAGCAGTCTCTCCGGACAGGGGTATTCACCCCTCCACTTT.

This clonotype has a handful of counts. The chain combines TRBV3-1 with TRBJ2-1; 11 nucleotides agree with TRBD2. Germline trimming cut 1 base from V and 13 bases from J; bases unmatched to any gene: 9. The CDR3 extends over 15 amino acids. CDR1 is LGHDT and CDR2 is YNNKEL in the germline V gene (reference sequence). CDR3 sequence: CASSQVNSGRAPQFF. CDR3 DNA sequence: TGTGCCAGCAGCCAAGTCAATAGCGGGAGGGCCCCACAGTTCTTC.

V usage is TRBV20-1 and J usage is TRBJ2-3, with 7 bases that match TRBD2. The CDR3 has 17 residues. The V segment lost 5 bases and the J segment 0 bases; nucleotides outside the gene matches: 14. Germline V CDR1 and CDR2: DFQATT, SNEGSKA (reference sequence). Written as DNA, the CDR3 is TGCAGTGCTCCTCCCCCGGGGGGAGGAACTAGCACAGATACGCAGTATTTT. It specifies CSAPPPGGGTSTDTQYF.

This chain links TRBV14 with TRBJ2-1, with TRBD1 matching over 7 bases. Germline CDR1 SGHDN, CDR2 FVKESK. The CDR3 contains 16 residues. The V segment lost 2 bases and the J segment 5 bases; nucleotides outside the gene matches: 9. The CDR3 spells CASSQLGMTGNNEQFF. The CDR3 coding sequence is TGTGCCAGCAGCCAACTGGGAATGACAGGGAACAATGAGCAGTTCTTC. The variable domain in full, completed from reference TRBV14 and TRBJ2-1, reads EAGVTQFPSHSVIEKGQTVTLRCDPISGHDNLYWYRRVMGKEIKFLLHFVKESKQDESGMPNNRFLAERTGGTYSTLKVQPAELEDSGVYFCASSQLGMTGNNEQFFGPGTRLTVL.

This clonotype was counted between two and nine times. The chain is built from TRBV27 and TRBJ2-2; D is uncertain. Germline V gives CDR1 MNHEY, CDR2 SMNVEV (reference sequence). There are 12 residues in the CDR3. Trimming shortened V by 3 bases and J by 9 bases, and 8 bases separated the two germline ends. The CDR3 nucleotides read TGTGCCAGCAGTTTCCATGGAAGGGAGCTGTTTTTT. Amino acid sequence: CASSFHGRELFF.

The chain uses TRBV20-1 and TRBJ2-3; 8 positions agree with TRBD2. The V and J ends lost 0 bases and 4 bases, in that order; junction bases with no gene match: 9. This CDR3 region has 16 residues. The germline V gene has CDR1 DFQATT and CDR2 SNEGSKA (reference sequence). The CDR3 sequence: CSARDRKAGGADTQYF. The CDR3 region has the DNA TGCAGTGCTAGAGACCGCAAGGCGGGGGGTGCAGATACGCAGTATTTT.

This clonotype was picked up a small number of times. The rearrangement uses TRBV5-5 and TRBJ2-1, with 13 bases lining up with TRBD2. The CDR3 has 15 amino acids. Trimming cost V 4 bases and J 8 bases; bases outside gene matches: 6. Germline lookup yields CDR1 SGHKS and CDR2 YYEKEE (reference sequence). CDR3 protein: CASSTGTSGIHEQFF. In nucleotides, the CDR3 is TGTGCCAGCAGCACCGGGACTAGCGGGATCCATGAGCAGTTCTTC.

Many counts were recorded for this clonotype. The CDR3 loop is CSARPPTVNYGYTF. The CDR3 DNA reads TGCAGTGCTAGACCCCCGACAGTTAACTATGGCTACACCTTC. The V gene is TRBV20-1, the J gene TRBJ1-2; D may be TRBD1 (5 bases). The V end was cut by 2 bases, the J end by 1 base, with 11 bases between. There are 14 residues in the CDR3. Germline CDR1 is DFQATT and CDR2 is SNEGSKA (reference sequence).

CDR3 DNA sequence: TGTGCCAGCAGTTACAGGGAAATCGGGGAGCTGTTTTTT. This codes for CASSYREIGELFF. V usage is TRBV2 and J usage is TRBJ2-2; a possible D gene is TRBD1 (6 bases). Germline V gene data show CDR1 as SNHLY and CDR2 as FYNNEI. The V end lost 5 bases, the J end lost 7 bases, and 11 bases lay between the germline ends. This CDR3 is 13 amino acids long.

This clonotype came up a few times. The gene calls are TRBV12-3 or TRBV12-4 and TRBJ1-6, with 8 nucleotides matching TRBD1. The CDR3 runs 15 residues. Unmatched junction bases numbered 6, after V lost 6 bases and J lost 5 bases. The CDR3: CASRSTGVNNSPLHF. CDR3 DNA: TGTGCCAGCAGGTCGACAGGGGTCAATAATTCACCCCTCCACTTT.

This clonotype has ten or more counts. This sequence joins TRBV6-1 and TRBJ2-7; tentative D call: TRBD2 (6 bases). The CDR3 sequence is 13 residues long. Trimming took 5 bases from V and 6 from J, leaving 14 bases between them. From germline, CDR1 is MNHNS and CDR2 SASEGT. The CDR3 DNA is TGTGCCAGCAGTAAAAATCTAGCGTTCGAGCAGTACTTC. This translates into CASSKNLAFEQYF.

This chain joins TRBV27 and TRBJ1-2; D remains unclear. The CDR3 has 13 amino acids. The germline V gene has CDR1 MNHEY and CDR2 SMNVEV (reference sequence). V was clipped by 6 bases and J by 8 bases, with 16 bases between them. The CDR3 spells CASSRHEGTGYTF. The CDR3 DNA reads TGTGCCAGCAGCCGCCACGAGGGTACGGGCTACACCTTC.

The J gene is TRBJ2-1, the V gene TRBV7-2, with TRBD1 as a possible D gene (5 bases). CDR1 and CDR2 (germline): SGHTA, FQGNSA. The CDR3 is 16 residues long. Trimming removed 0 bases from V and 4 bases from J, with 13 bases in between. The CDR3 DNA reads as TGTGCCAGCAGCTTAGCCGTGTTAAGGGGTTACAATGAGCAGTTCTTC. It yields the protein CASSLAVLRGYNEQFF.

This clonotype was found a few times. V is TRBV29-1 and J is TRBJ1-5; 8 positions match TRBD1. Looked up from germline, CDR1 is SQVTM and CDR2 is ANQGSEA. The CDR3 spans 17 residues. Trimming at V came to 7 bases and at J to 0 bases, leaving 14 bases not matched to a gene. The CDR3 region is CSGPDRAALYSNQPQHF. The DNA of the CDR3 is TGCAGCGGCCCGGACAGGGCGGCACTTTATAGCAATCAGCCCCAGCATTTT.

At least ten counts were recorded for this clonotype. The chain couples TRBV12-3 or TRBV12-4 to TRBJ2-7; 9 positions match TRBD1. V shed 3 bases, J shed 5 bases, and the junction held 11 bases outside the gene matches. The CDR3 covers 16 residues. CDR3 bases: TGTGCCAGCAGTTTCCTCTCCGGGACAGGGTCCCACGAGCAGTACTTC. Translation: CASSFLSGTGSHEQYF.

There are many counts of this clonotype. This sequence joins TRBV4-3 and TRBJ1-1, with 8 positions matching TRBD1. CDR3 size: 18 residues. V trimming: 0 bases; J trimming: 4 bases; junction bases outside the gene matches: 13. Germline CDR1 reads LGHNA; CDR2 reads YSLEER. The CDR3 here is CASSQDHAGGQGGTEAFF. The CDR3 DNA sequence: TGCGCCAGCAGCCAAGATCATGCAGGGGGCCAAGGGGGCACTGAAGCTTTCTTT.

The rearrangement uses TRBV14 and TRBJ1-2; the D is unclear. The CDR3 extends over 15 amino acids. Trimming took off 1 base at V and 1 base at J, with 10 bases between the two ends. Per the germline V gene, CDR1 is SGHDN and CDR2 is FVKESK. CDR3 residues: CASSQVAGSNYGYTF. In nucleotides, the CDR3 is TGTGCCAGCAGCCAAGTTGCTGGCAGTAACTATGGCTACACCTTC.

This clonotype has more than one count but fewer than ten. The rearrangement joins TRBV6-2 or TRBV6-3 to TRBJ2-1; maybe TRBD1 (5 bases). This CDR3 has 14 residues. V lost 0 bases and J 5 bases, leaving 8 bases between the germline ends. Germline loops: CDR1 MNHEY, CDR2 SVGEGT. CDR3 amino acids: CASSYSAGHNEQFF. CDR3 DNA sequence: TGTGCCAGCAGTTACTCGGCAGGGCACAATGAGCAGTTCTTC.